This T cell receptor beta chain was recorded in a study of cytomegalovirus exposure and HLA in healthy donors. Whole-study results and caveats: In a later analysis, HLA-associated TCR beta chains were more clonally expanded than equally common others. The authors excluded some V segments, including TRBV6-2 and TRBV6-3, as indistinguishable. Most TCR sequences were rare, but some public TCRs occurred in many donors. The number of N-insertions in an Asian-associated ancestry cluster was reportedly below the roughly 620-donor mean in a later analysis.

The table lists this clone with a few counts. Its antigen is currently unknown. 60 Vbeta and 13 Jbeta primers were used in PCR. TCRdb keeps only in-frame clones here, not all; method: immunoSEQ multiplex PCR. Of roughly 200,000 clones listed, approximately 11% are singletons. The CDR3 runs 18 residues. V lost 0 bases and J lost 4; bases outside the gene matches: 9. Germline CDR1 is SGHNT and CDR2 is YYREEE (reference sequence). The gene calls are TRBV5-4 and TRBJ2-5; 13 nucleotides align to TRBD2. The receptor was derived from a man between 50 and 59 years old in good health and CMV-seropositive. The sample was PBMCs. The DNA for the CDR3 is TGTGCCAGCAGCTTGGTTAGACTAGCGGGGGGCTGGGTAGAGACCCAGTACTTC. Its protein is CASSLVRLAGGWVETQYF.